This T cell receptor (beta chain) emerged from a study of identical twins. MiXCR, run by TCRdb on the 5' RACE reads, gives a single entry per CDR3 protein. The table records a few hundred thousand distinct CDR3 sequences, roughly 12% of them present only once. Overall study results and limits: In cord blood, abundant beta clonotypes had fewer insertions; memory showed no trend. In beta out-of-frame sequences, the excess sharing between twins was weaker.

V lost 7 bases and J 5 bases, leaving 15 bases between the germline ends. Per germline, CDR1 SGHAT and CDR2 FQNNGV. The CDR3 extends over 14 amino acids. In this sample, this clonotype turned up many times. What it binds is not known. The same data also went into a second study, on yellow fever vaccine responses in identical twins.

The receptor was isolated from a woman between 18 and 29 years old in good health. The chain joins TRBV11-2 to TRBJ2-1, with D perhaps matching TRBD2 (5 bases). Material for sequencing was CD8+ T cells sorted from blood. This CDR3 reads CASIPRGSNNEQFF. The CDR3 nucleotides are TGTGCCAGCATCCCTCGGGGATCGAACAATGAGCAGTTCTTC.